These 27 T cell receptor beta chains originate from one sample sequenced in a study of blood T cells in healthy people across ages. The second PCR ran 7 to 11 cycles with a sample-barcoded 5' primer and J-beta primers. TCRdb re-called the 5' RACE reads through MiXCR, storing one row per CDR3 protein. Here the sample spans about 680,000 distinct CDR3 sequences, 45% to 50% being singletons. Sequenced material: blood. These receptors were collected from a woman aged 55-69 years in good health.

The V gene is TRBV5-1, the J gene TRBJ2-7, with D maybe TRBD1 (5 bases). CDR1 and CDR2 (germline): SGHRS, YFSETQ. Trimming stripped 5 bases from V and 1 base from J, with 7 bases between. The CDR3 has 12 residues. As DNA, the CDR3 is TGCGCCAGCAGAGGGGATTCCTACGAGCAGTACTTC. This encodes CASRGDSYEQYF.

The rearrangement links TRBV6-5 to TRBJ2-5, with TRBD2 matching over 8 bases. V lost 7 bases, J lost 4 bases, and 8 bases stayed unmatched. CDR1 is MNHEY and CDR2 is SVGAGI in the germline V gene. The CDR3 spans 14 residues. The CDR3 region has the DNA TGTGCCAGCAAGAGGCAGCGGGAGAGAGAGACCCAGTACTTC. Translating gives CASKRQRERETQYF.

This clonotype was counted between two and nine times. This chain links TRBV15 with TRBJ2-7; D gene uncertain. Trimming stripped 1 base from V and 2 bases from J, with 9 bases between. This CDR3 spans 14 amino acids. Per the germline V gene, CDR1 is LNHNV and CDR2 is YYDKDF (reference sequence). The CDR3, as DNA: TGTGCCACCAGCAGAGCCAGCGAGGCCTACGAGCAGTACTTC. It specifies CATSRASEAYEQYF.

V is TRBV27 and J is TRBJ2-3; D ambiguous. Deletions cut 4 bases from V and 2 bases from J, with 10 bases between. Germline V CDR1 and CDR2: MNHEY, SMNVEV (reference sequence). The CDR3 runs 14 residues. The CDR3 nucleotides read TGTGCCAGCAGTTCAAGGGCTTCCACAGATACGCAGTATTTT. It yields the protein CASSSRASTDTQYF.

The chain carries TRBV20-1 and TRBJ2-1; 14 bases fit TRBD2. V lost 3 bases and J lost 0; bases outside the gene matches: 10. The CDR3 length is 19 residues. The V gene's germline CDR1 is DFQATT and CDR2 SNEGSKA (reference sequence). The CDR3, as DNA: TGCAGTGCTAGGTCGACTAGCGGGAGGGCCTGGAGCTCCTACAATGAGCAGTTCTTC. The encoded protein is CSARSTSGRAWSSYNEQFF.

A few counts support this clonotype. This chain connects TRBV20-1 to TRBJ2-1, with 7 bases identical to TRBD2. V lost 6 bases to trimming and J lost 9 bases; unmatched junction nucleotides: 14. The CDR3 is 14 amino acids. The germline V gene has CDR1 DFQATT and CDR2 SNEGSKA (reference sequence). CDR3 protein: CSATRTSGAVEQFF. The DNA for the CDR3 is TGCAGTGCGACCCGGACTAGTGGGGCGGTTGAGCAGTTCTTC.

In this sample, this clonotype turned up a few times. The CDR3, as DNA: TGTGCCAGCAGCCCGTCGACTAGCTCTGGCGAGCAGTACTTC. Its protein is CASSPSTSSGEQYF. V usage is TRBV14 and J usage is TRBJ2-5; 7 bases map to TRBD2. The J call is doubtful: the DNA matches TRBJ2-7 better. This CDR3 is built from 14 residues. Germline V gene lookup returns CDR1 SGHDN and CDR2 FVKESK.

The chain carries TRBV6-2 or TRBV6-3 and TRBJ2-5, with TRBD2 as a possible D gene (6 bases). From germline, CDR1 is MNHEY and CDR2 SVGEGT. The CDR3 is made up of 13 amino acids. V was shortened by 7 bases and J by 7 bases, with 16 bases between the two germline ends. This chain's CDR3 is CASTSSAWGTQYF. In DNA form, the CDR3 reads TGTGCCAGCACCTCTAGCGCCTGGGGGACCCAGTACTTC.

This clonotype was recorded a few times. The genes are TRBV25-1 and TRBJ2-3; TRBD2 is a possible D gene (5 bases). Germline V gives CDR1 MGHDK, CDR2 SYGVNS. The CDR3 is made up of 13 amino acids. V lost 7 bases to trimming and J lost 5 bases, with 13 bases between them. The CDR3 sequence: CASIEGALDTQYF. As DNA, the CDR3 is TGTGCCAGCATTGAGGGAGCTTTAGATACGCAGTATTTT.

V usage is TRBV29-1 and J usage is TRBJ2-3; 10 bases agree with TRBD2. Germline CDR1 reads SQVTM; CDR2 reads ANQGSEA. The CDR3 extends over 15 amino acids. The ends lost 4 bases at V and 1 base at J; junction bases unmatched: 5. In DNA form, the CDR3 reads TGCAGCGTTGGCCGTGGACTAGCGGGCACAGATACGCAGTATTTT. Translating it yields CSVGRGLAGTDTQYF.

The gene calls are TRBV12-3 or TRBV12-4 and TRBJ2-4; 8 positions match TRBD1. This CDR3 comprises 13 residues. J lost 8 bases, V lost 6 bases, and 6 bases had no gene match. The CDR3 nucleotides read TGTGCCAGCAGCCGGGACAGGCGAGACATTCAGTACTTC. Translating it yields CASSRDRRDIQYF.

Of note for this clonotype: The junction differs from germline at one of its ends, possibly a read error. The rearrangement links TRBV4-3 to TRBJ2-1; possibly TRBD2 for D (5 bases). CDR1 and CDR2 from the germline V gene are LGHNA and YSLEER. The CDR3 has 15 residues. The CDR3: CAGSQDHQRYNEQFF. The CDR3 nucleotides are TGCGCCGGCAGCCAAGATCACCAGCGGTACAATGAGCAGTTCTTC.

This clonotype occurred many times. CDR3 sequence reads: CASSPGNEQFF. CDR3 DNA: TGTGCCAGCAGCCCCGGGAATGAGCAGTTCTTC. The V gene is TRBV3-1, the J gene TRBJ2-1, with D uncertain. The CDR3 runs to 11 residues. Germline V gene sequence: CDR1 LGHDT, CDR2 YNNKEL (reference sequence). Trimming pared 4 bases from V and 7 bases from J, leaving 5 bases between.

The rearrangement joins TRBV12-3 or TRBV12-4 to TRBJ2-2; a possible D gene is TRBD2 (5 bases). The CDR3 contains 15 residues. The V end lost 3 bases, the J end lost 2 bases, and 10 bases lay between the germline ends. The CDR3 sequence is CASSFRTGNTGELFF. The CDR3 DNA reads TGTGCCAGCAGTTTTAGGACGGGAAACACCGGGGAGCTGTTTTTT.

The rearrangement joins TRBV6-1 to TRBJ1-3; D is undetermined. The CDR3 consists of 15 residues. Germline values: CDR1 MNHNS, CDR2 SASEGT. Trimming stripped 2 bases from V and 7 bases from J, with 15 bases between. In DNA form, the CDR3 reads TGTGCCAGCAGTGAACAGGCACTCTGGAGCAACACCATATATTTT. Its protein is CASSEQALWSNTIYF.

This chain links TRBV28 with TRBJ2-2, with D possibly being TRBD2 (6 bases). Per the germline V gene, CDR1 is MDHEN and CDR2 is SYDVKM. The CDR3 spans 14 residues. V was shortened by 6 bases and J by 4 bases, with 12 bases between the two germline ends. The CDR3 reads CASRSGRLTGELFF. CDR3 nucleotides: TGTGCCAGCAGAAGCGGGCGGCTCACCGGGGAGCTGTTTTTT.

This chain links TRBV20-1 with TRBJ2-3; 8 positions agree with TRBD1. CDR3 length: 12 residues. Germline CDR1 reads DFQATT; CDR2 reads SNEGSKA (reference sequence). V shed 6 bases and J 4 bases; nucleotides not matched to a gene: 3. CDR3 region: CSAEDRADTQYF. CDR3 nucleotides: TGCAGTGCCGAGGACAGGGCAGATACGCAGTATTTT.

V and J are TRBV3-1 and TRBJ2-1; possible D gene TRBD2, 5 bases. Germline assignment: CDR1 LGHDT and CDR2 YNNKEL (reference sequence). Between the trimmed V and J ends, which lost 4 bases and 2 bases, there was a span of 9 bases. The CDR3 totals 14 residues. The CDR3, as DNA: TGTGCCAGCAGCCCGGGGTTCCCCTACAATGAGCAGTTCTTC. Translated, it gives CASSPGFPYNEQFF.

This chain's CDR3 is CASRRTGGVQETQYF. As DNA, the CDR3 is TGTGCCAGCAGGCGGACAGGGGGGGTCCAAGAGACCCAGTACTTC. The chain is built from TRBV28 and TRBJ2-5; 10 bases map to TRBD1. V lost 6 bases and J lost 1; bases outside the gene matches: 5. The CDR3 is made up of 15 amino acids. Germline V lookup: CDR1 MDHEN, CDR2 SYDVKM.

CDR3 sequence (DNA): TGCGGCTACCCTAGGGGGACAGGGCAGCAAGAGACCCAGTACTTC. It translates to CGYPRGTGQQETQYF. The genes are TRBV29-1 and TRBJ2-5; TRBD1 matches at 9 bases. There are 15 residues in the CDR3. CDR1 SQVTM and CDR2 ANQGSEA come from the germline V gene.

J is TRBJ2-5 and V is TRBV27; 9 bases agree with TRBD2. The J call may be incorrect, as the DNA end agrees better with TRBJ2-7. This CDR3 spans 16 amino acids. The V gene's germline CDR1 is MNHEY and CDR2 SMNVEV (reference sequence). The CDR3 here is CASSLWLREGGYEQYF. The CDR3 DNA reads as TGTGCCAGCAGTTTATGGCTGCGGGAGGGGGGGTACGAGCAGTACTTC.

Concerning this clonotype itself: One end of the junction does not line up with germline, which may come from a read error. V and J are TRBV7-2 and TRBJ2-3, with 7 bases lining up with TRBD1. This CDR3 spans 13 amino acids. CDR1 is SGHTA and CDR2 is FQGNSA in the germline V gene. The CDR3 region is CASSPGRTGTQYF. The CDR3 region has the DNA TGTGCCAGCAGCCCCGGACGGACAGGTACGCAGTATTTT.

Points on this clonotype: Possible read error: a much larger clone is one base away. The chain combines TRBV20-1 with TRBJ2-3, with 11 bases matching TRBD2. Germline lookup yields CDR1 DFQATT and CDR2 SNEGSKA (reference sequence). The junction had 12 bases not matched to a gene; V was cut back by 7 bases and J by 6 bases. The CDR3 covers 15 residues. The CDR3 region is CSVGTSSGRLDTQYF. The CDR3 bases are TGCAGTGTCGGAACTTCTAGCGGGAGGCTGGATACGCAGTATTTT.

J is TRBJ2-1 and V is TRBV28, with 7 bases matching TRBD1. Matching the DNA end better, TRBJ2-7 makes the J call doubtful. The CDR3 is 15 residues long. Germline V CDR1 and CDR2: MDHEN, SYDVKM. The CDR3 nucleotides are TGTGCCAGCGCTACCGCGAGTACAGGGGATAACGAGCAGTACTTC. Translation: CASATASTGDNEQYF.

The chain employs TRBV5-1 and TRBJ2-4; D is uncertain. CDR1 SGHRS and CDR2 YFSETQ come from the germline V gene. V shed 5 bases and J shed 13 bases, with 13 bases lying between them. The CDR3 covers 11 residues. The CDR3 here is CASRLTGEQYF. The CDR3 DNA reads TGCGCCAGCAGATTGACTGGAGAGCAGTACTTC.

With regard to this clonotype: A read error may account for a junction end that differs from germline. The V call is TRBV7-2, the J call TRBJ2-3, with 7 bases fitting TRBD1. The CDR3 totals 15 residues. Germline V lookup: CDR1 SGHTA, CDR2 FQGNSA. The chain's CDR3 is CANSLYRGVVDTQYF. In nucleotides, the CDR3 is TGTGCCAACAGCTTATACAGGGGTGTGGTAGATACGCAGTATTTT.

This clonotype came up a few times. This sequence joins TRBV6-6 and TRBJ2-7; D tentatively fits TRBD1 or TRBD2 (5 bases each). This CDR3 contains 13 residues. V was pared by 3 bases and J by 1 base, with 7 bases between. CDR1 and CDR2 (germline): MNHNY, SVGAGI (reference sequence). The CDR3 nucleotides are TGTGCCAGCAGTTATTGGGGGTCCTACGAGCAGTACTTC. Protein product: CASSYWGSYEQYF.